This T cell receptor (beta chain) was sequenced in a study of cytomegalovirus exposure and HLA in healthy donors. Study as a whole: Unique TCRs from HLA-typed donors, roughly 89 million of them, were held in an early data release. Whole-study findings and limits: Later, an analysis found that common viral pathogens appeared to be linked with several of the most significant clusters. Among TCR beta chains, those listed as cytomegalovirus-associated numbered over 150.

As to this clone: Its specificity is not known.

PCR used 60 Vbeta primers and 13 Jbeta primers. Data came from immunoSEQ multiplex PCR; TCRdb stores just in-frame clones and leaves some out. Of more than 95,000 clones in the sample, 55% to 65% were seen once. Trimming shortened V by 7 bases and J by 3 bases, and 15 bases separated the two germline ends. This CDR3 is 15 amino acids long. The germline CDR1 and CDR2 sequences are LNHDA and SQIVND (reference sequence). The chain uses TRBV19 and TRBJ2-2; no firm D call. Source material: PBMCs. The clonotype comes from a woman between 35 and 50 years old in good health and CMV-seropositive. CDR3 bases: TGTGCCAGTAAATGGTCGGGTGGCTACACCGGGGAGCTGTTTTTT. Amino acid sequence: CASKWSGGYTGELFF.